Detailed here is one T cell receptor (beta chain). Its antigen remains unidentified. Sequencing was performed with immunoSEQ multiplex PCR; in TCRdb, only in-frame clones are kept and a portion is missing. The table includes 68,000 or so clones, approximately 79% detected once. Described time point: baseline, week 1 (first vaccination visit). Treatment in this sample: pre-vaccination baseline after standard-of-care therapy. The sample originates from a study of a mutant IDH1 vaccine in newly diagnosed glioma. Study in general: Before enrollment, patients got radiotherapy alone, temozolomide alone, or mostly the combination.

CDR1 is SGHRS and CDR2 is YFSETQ in the germline V gene. The V gene lost 3 bases and the J gene lost 1 base, with 11 bases spanning the gap. The CDR3 has 14 residues. Study-level results: Among top peripheral T cell clonotypes, changes seemed unrelated to pseudoprogression. Vaccine-induced immune responses occurred in 93.3% of patients.

The source of this sequence is a man aged 45-65 years with glioma. This specimen consisted of PBMCs, obtained from a glioma patient treated with radiotherapy, temozolomide or both. V gene TRBV5-1 combines with J gene TRBJ2-7; tentatively, D is TRBD1 or TRBD2 (6 bases each). The CDR3 region has the DNA TGCGCCAGCAGCTCGCGGGACACTTCCTACGAGCAGTACTTC. The encoded protein is CASSSRDTSYEQYF.